The 11 T cell receptor beta chains reported below all come from one sample, sequenced in a study of early T cells in non-severe SARS-CoV-2 infection. One entry per CDR3 protein, called by TCRdb with MiXCR from the 5' RACE reads. The sample consists of 68,000 or so distinct CDR3 sequences, under 13% of them appearing once. Sequences were obtained from whole blood. These receptor sequences come from an adult who was a healthcare worker with PCR-confirmed SARS-CoV-2 infection or an uninfected control (not recorded which).

In its sample, this clonotype was seen a few times. A read error may account for a junction end that differs from germline. The chain carries TRBV7-2 and TRBJ2-4; 7 bases match TRBD2. Germline V gives CDR1 SGHTA, CDR2 FQGNSA. This CDR3 region has 13 residues. For the CDR3, the DNA is TGTGGCAGCAGCCGCGGGGAGGGAAACATTCAGTACTTC. The encoded protein is CGSSRGEGNIQYF.

The rearrangement links TRBV7-2 to TRBJ2-7; D unclear. Germline lookup yields CDR1 SGHTA and CDR2 FQGNSA. Trimming stripped 5 bases from V and 1 base from J, with 12 bases between. The CDR3 runs 14 residues. The DNA of the CDR3 is TGTGCCAGCAGCCGCTTAGGTACATCCTACGAGCAGTACTTC. The encoded protein is CASSRLGTSYEQYF.

The chain couples TRBV12-3 or TRBV12-4 to TRBJ2-1; 8 bases align to TRBD2. The CDR3 is 15 residues long. Trimming took 7 bases from V and 7 from J; bases not matched to a gene: 12. The CDR3 sequence: CASTTSAGVVNEQFF. CDR3 DNA: TGTGCCAGCACCACCTCAGCGGGAGTAGTGAATGAGCAGTTCTTC.

The chain joins TRBV25-1 to TRBJ2-2; tentatively, D is TRBD2 (6 bases). CDR3 size: 14 residues. Trimming pared 8 bases from V and 1 base from J, leaving 11 bases between. Germline V gene lookup returns CDR1 MGHDK and CDR2 SYGVNS. This CDR3 reads CASGRDGNTGELFF. CDR3 nucleotide sequence: TGTGCCAGCGGGCGGGATGGGAACACCGGGGAGCTGTTTTTT. Looking up the rest from reference TRBV25-1 and TRBJ2-2 gives the full variable domain: EADIYQTPRYLVIGTGKKITLECSQTMGHDKMYWYQQDPGMELHLIHYSYGVNSTEKGDLSSESTVSRIRTEHFPLTLESARPSHTSQYLCASGRDGNTGELFFGEGSRLTVL.

This rearrangement joins TRBV5-1 to TRBJ2-3; 7 positions agree with TRBD1. Germline V CDR1 and CDR2: SGHRS, YFSETQ. Trimming took 0 bases from V and 9 from J; bases not matched to a gene: 10. The CDR3 is 15 residues long. DNA for the CDR3: TGCGCCAGCAGCTTGGCAAGACGACAGGGTGTGACGCAGTATTTT. Its protein is CASSLARRQGVTQYF.

This clonotype showed up just a few times. The chain is built from TRBV6-5 and TRBJ1-1; D remains unclear. This CDR3 is built from 14 residues. Trimming took 3 bases from V and 5 from J, leaving 13 bases between them. CDR1 is MNHEY, CDR2 SVGAGI, per germline. The CDR3 is CASSYSGRPTEAFF. CDR3 DNA sequence: TGTGCCAGCAGTTATTCGGGGAGGCCAACTGAAGCTTTCTTT.

V and J are TRBV19 and TRBJ2-4; D perhaps matches TRBD2 (6 bases). CDR1 and CDR2 (germline): LNHDA, SQIVND (reference sequence). The V end lost 3 bases, the J end lost 2 bases, and 8 bases lay between the germline ends. The CDR3 is made up of 14 amino acids. Here the CDR3 reads CASSIGGTKNIQYF. CDR3 sequence (DNA): TGTGCCAGTAGTATTGGAGGGACCAAAAACATTCAGTACTTC.

This chain uses TRBV4-3 with TRBJ2-1, with D possibly being TRBD2 (5 bases). Germline values: CDR1 LGHNA, CDR2 YSLEER. V shed 1 base and J shed 2 bases, with 6 bases lying between them. The CDR3 sequence is 14 residues long. Here the CDR3 DNA reads TGCGCCAGCAGCCAAGGGGAGACCTACAATGAGCAGTTCTTC. It is translated as CASSQGETYNEQFF.

This clonotype showed up many times. The rearrangement links TRBV28 to TRBJ2-2; D remains ambiguous. There are 15 residues in the CDR3. Germline-derived CDR1 and CDR2 are MDHEN and SYDVKM. Trimming shortened V by 3 bases and J by 4 bases, and 12 bases separated the two germline ends. CDR3 nucleotides: TGTGCCAGCAGTTTCCACCGGGCCCCCACCGGGGAGCTGTTTTTT. Translated, it gives CASSFHRAPTGELFF.

This clonotype was observed a few times. The chain carries TRBV29-1 and TRBJ2-7; D is unresolved. CDR3 length equals 13 residues. Germline CDR1 is SQVTM and CDR2 is ANQGSEA. V lost 2 bases and J 0 bases, leaving 8 bases between the germline ends. CDR3 coding DNA: TGCAGCGTTGAAAATAGAAGCTCCTACGAGCAGTACTTC. Translation gives CSVENRSSYEQYF.

The CDR3 bases are TGTGCCAGCAGCCCGGAGGGACGGAACACTGAAGCTTTCTTT. Its translation is CASSPEGRNTEAFF. J is TRBJ1-1 and V is TRBV12-3 or TRBV12-4; possible D gene TRBD1, 5 bases. Trimming cost V 6 bases and J 1 base, with 12 bases left between them. This CDR3 spans 14 amino acids.